This T cell receptor beta chain was sequenced for a study of CD8 T cells in ankylosing spondylitis. Notes on the study in general: Disease-associated clonotypes exhibited CD8+ identity and were relatively infrequent in peripheral blood. Blood from ankylosing spondylitis patients appeared to carry a characteristic roughly eight-variant TCR beta motif. Disease-linked clones reportedly concentrated significantly in matched ankylosing spondylitis synovial fluid.

Quantitative 5'-RACE with molecular barcodes was used to make the TCR beta libraries. MiXCR was run by TCRdb on the 5' RACE reads, yielding one entry per CDR3 protein. Among 300,000 to 350,000 distinct CDR3 sequences, about 20% were seen once, and the ten largest hold roughly 3.6%. This CDR3 is 14 amino acids long. Germline CDR1 reads LNHDA; CDR2 reads SQIVND (reference sequence). With V trimmed by 4 bases and J by 2 bases, 5 bases remained unmatched. A note on this clonotype: The antigen is not known.

This chain links TRBV19 with TRBJ2-7; 7 nucleotides align to TRBD1. The TCR comes from a female donor with ankylosing spondylitis or in good health (not recorded which). Sequencing was carried out using blood, either unsorted or a sorted T cell fraction (not recorded which). The CDR3 DNA follows: TGTGCCAGTAGTAGACCGGGACAGACCTACGAGCAGTACTTC. It is translated as CASSRPGQTYEQYF.